Listed here are 18 T cell receptor beta chains from one sample, sequenced in a study of blood T cell repertoires in COVID-19. TCRdb's table, derived via immunoSEQ multiplex PCR, lists solely in-frame clones and lacks some. Here the sample spans approximately 240,000 clones, about nine tenths being singletons. The sample was PBMCs or T cells enriched from blood (not recorded which). Receptor source: a woman in her thirties with acute COVID-19.

The chain uses TRBV28 and TRBJ2-7; D may be TRBD2 (6 bases). Trimming stripped 6 bases from V and 0 bases from J, with 15 bases between. This CDR3 has 15 amino acids. The germline CDR1 and CDR2 sequences are MDHEN and SYDVKM. CDR3 region: CASSPGTSLSYEQYF. The CDR3 DNA sequence: TGTGCCAGCAGCCCCGGGACTTCCCTCTCCTACGAGCAGTACTTC.

This chain links TRBV20-1 with TRBJ1-1, with 11 bases matching TRBD1. The germline gives CDR1 DFQATT, CDR2 SNEGSKA (reference sequence). The V and J ends lost 6 bases and 11 bases, in that order; junction bases with no gene match: 5. The CDR3 has 11 residues. This chain's CDR3 is CSAGTGGLAFF. CDR3 nucleotides: TGCAGTGCCGGGACAGGGGGATTGGCTTTCTTT.

The V gene is TRBV24-1, the J gene TRBJ2-2, with D perhaps matching TRBD2 (6 bases). V was shortened by 5 bases and J by 3 bases, with 12 bases between the two germline ends. Per germline, CDR1 KGHDR and CDR2 SFDVKD. This CDR3 region has 15 residues. The CDR3 bases are TGTGCCACCAGTGGACACGGAGGGGACACCGGGGAGCTGTTTTTT. It specifies CATSGHGGDTGELFF.

This chain joins TRBV10-3 and TRBJ1-1, with TRBD1 matching over 11 bases. The CDR3 extends over 14 amino acids. V gave up 5 bases and J gave up 3 bases; unmatched junction bases: 2. CDR1 ENHRY and CDR2 SYGVKD come from the germline V gene. The CDR3: CAISKGQGDTEAFF. CDR3 DNA sequence: TGTGCCATCAGTAAGGGACAGGGGGACACTGAAGCTTTCTTT.

The J gene is TRBJ1-6, the V gene TRBV5-4; D is perhaps TRBD1 (6 bases). Per germline, CDR1 SGHNT and CDR2 YYREEE (reference sequence). CDR3 length: 14 residues. The V and J ends lost 4 bases and 6 bases respectively, with 11 bases between them. The CDR3 bases are TGTGCCAGCAGCCCAGGACAGTCTAATTCACCCCTCCACTTT. Protein: CASSPGQSNSPLHF.

The chain uses TRBV27 and TRBJ2-7; 9 bases are a match to TRBD1. The CDR3 is 15 amino acids. With V trimmed by 5 bases and J by 2 bases, 7 bases remained unmatched. The germline V gene encodes CDR1 MNHEY and CDR2 SMNVEV (reference sequence). The CDR3 bases are TGTGCCAGCAGTCCCCGGACAGGGGTCGCCTACGAGCAGTACTTC. Amino acids: CASSPRTGVAYEQYF.

The rearrangement joins TRBV19 to TRBJ1-2; 7 bases line up with TRBD1. CDR1 and CDR2 from the germline V gene are LNHDA and SQIVND (reference sequence). CDR3 length: 15 residues. V dropped 6 bases and J dropped 0; count of bases not matched to a gene: 7. The CDR3 region is CASRNRDSPNYGYTF. The DNA for the CDR3 is TGTGCCAGTAGGAACCGGGACAGTCCTAACTATGGCTACACCTTC.

The chain is built from TRBV4-1 and TRBJ2-7; 8 nucleotides align to TRBD2. Germline CDR1 reads MGHRA; CDR2 reads YSYEKL. The V and J ends lost 1 base and 6 bases, in that order; junction bases with no gene match: 8. The CDR3 runs to 15 residues. The CDR3 sequence: CASSQVPGGPLEQYF. CDR3 nucleotide sequence: TGCGCCAGCAGCCAAGTTCCGGGAGGGCCTCTCGAGCAGTACTTC.

This sequence joins TRBV18 and TRBJ2-2; D not certain. Germline V gene sequence: CDR1 KGHSH, CDR2 LQKENI. V was trimmed by 0 bases and J by 5 bases, leaving 16 bases between them. The CDR3 has 17 residues. The CDR3 bases are TGTGCCAGCTCACCACCGTCGCGAACGGTCCTAACCGGGGAGCTGTTTTTT. Protein product: CASSPPSRTVLTGELFF.

The CDR3 region is CASKDGTANYGYTF. CDR3 bases: TGTGCCAGTAAGGATGGTACAGCTAACTATGGCTACACCTTC. The chain recombines TRBV19 with TRBJ1-2, with unresolved D. The CDR3 is 14 residues long. V was cut by 7 bases and J by 0 bases, with 12 bases left in between. Germline CDR1 is LNHDA and CDR2 is SQIVND (reference sequence).

J is TRBJ1-2 and V is TRBV7-9; D might be TRBD1 (5 bases). Germline assignment: CDR1 SEHNR and CDR2 FQNEAQ (reference sequence). The V end lost 5 bases, the J end lost 8 bases, and 15 bases lay between the germline ends. The CDR3 is 13 residues long. The CDR3 DNA reads as TGTGCCAGCAGCGCCCTCAAGGACACCGGCTACACCTTC. Its protein is CASSALKDTGYTF.

This clone was observed once. This chain uses TRBV7-8 with TRBJ1-3; D perhaps matches TRBD1 (5 bases). There are 14 residues in the CDR3. V was pared by 3 bases and J by 0 bases, with 6 bases between. The germline V gene encodes CDR1 SGHVS and CDR2 FQNEAQ. The CDR3 DNA follows: TGTGCCAGCAGCTTGGGGGGCTCTGGAAACACCATATATTTT. Amino acid sequence: CASSLGGSGNTIYF. The whole variable domain, remainder taken from reference TRBV7-8 and TRBJ1-3, is GAGVSQSPRYKVAKRGQDVALRCDPISGHVSLFWYQQALGQGPEFLTYFQNEAQLDKSGLPSDRFFAERPEGSVSTLKIQRTQQEDSAVYLCASSLGGSGNTIYFGEGSWLTVV.

This clone was detected only once. The rearrangement links TRBV15 to TRBJ1-1; a weak D match, TRBD1 (5 bases). Germline loops: CDR1 LNHNV, CDR2 YYDKDF (reference sequence). V was pared by 0 bases and J by 7 bases, with 15 bases between. CDR3 length equals 15 residues. CDR3 region: CATSRDRSSGFEAFF. The CDR3 DNA reads as TGTGCCACCAGCAGAGACCGAAGCTCAGGGTTTGAAGCTTTCTTT.

This clone was counted a single time. The chain carries TRBV6-5 and TRBJ1-6; D possibly corresponds to TRBD1 (5 bases). Germline CDR1 MNHEY, CDR2 SVGAGI. The CDR3 sequence is 13 residues long. Trimming stripped 8 bases from V and 5 bases from J, with 10 bases between. CDR3 region: CASCRQNNSPLHF. In nucleotides, the CDR3 is TGTGCCAGCTGCCGACAGAATAATTCACCCCTCCACTTT.

The V call is TRBV27, the J call TRBJ2-1; TRBD1 might be the D (5 bases). This CDR3 spans 13 amino acids. From germline, CDR1 is MNHEY and CDR2 SMNVEV (reference sequence). V was clipped by 6 bases and J by 13 bases, with 19 bases between them. CDR3 nucleotide sequence: TGTGCCAGCAGCCCGGCGATGGGGCGGATTCAGTTCTTC. It translates to CASSPAMGRIQFF.

The chain employs TRBV28 and TRBJ1-6; a weak D match, TRBD1 (6 bases). This CDR3 is 14 amino acids long. The V gene's germline CDR1 is MDHEN and CDR2 SYDVKM. The ends were cut back, 3 bases at V and 9 bases at J, with 12 bases in the middle. CDR3 residues: CASSLHRVGSPLHF. In DNA form, the CDR3 reads TGTGCCAGCAGTTTGCACAGGGTCGGTTCACCCCTCCACTTT. Together with reference TRBV28 and TRBJ1-6, the CDR3 gives the full variable domain: DVKVTQSSRYLVKRTGEKVFLECVQDMDHENMFWYRQDPGLGLRLIYFSYDVKMKEKGDIPEGYSVSREKKERFSLILESASTNQTSMYLCASSLHRVGSPLHFGNGTRLTVT.

The gene calls are TRBV2 and TRBJ1-2; unclear D gene. Trimming removed 4 bases from V and 3 bases from J, with 12 bases in between. From germline, CDR1 is SNHLY and CDR2 FYNNEI. This CDR3 region has 14 residues. CDR3 sequence (DNA): TGTGCCAGCAGTGTGCGTGGCGCGGACTATGGCTACACCTTC. Its protein is CASSVRGADYGYTF.

The sample holds a few counts of this clone. This chain joins TRBV27 and TRBJ2-7; maybe TRBD1 (5 bases). Trimming took off 0 bases at V and 5 bases at J, with 14 bases between the two ends. This CDR3 contains 15 residues. The V gene's germline CDR1 is MNHEY and CDR2 SMNVEV (reference sequence). The CDR3 region is CASSLSAGQVHEQYF. CDR3 nucleotide sequence: TGTGCCAGCAGTTTATCAGCAGGGCAGGTCCACGAGCAGTACTTC.